This TCR beta chain is from a study of blood T cells in healthy people across ages. Whole-study findings and limits: Since the PBMCs were unsorted, naive and antigen-experienced cells could not be conclusively compared.

The authors ran a second PCR of about 7 to 11 cycles using a sample-barcoded 5' primer and a J-beta primer mix. TCRdb processed the 5' RACE reads anew with MiXCR; each CDR3 protein has one entry. The sample contains over 700,000 distinct CDR3 sequences, about 48% of which appear only once. This clonotype was seen at least ten times. What it binds is not known. The sequence came from a man older than 75 in good health. The specimen sequenced was blood.

The CDR3 here is CSARVRREAFDEQFF. In DNA, the CDR3 is TGCAGTGCTAGAGTTCGCAGGGAGGCTTTCGATGAGCAGTTCTTC. The chain carries TRBV20-1 and TRBJ2-1, with D possibly being TRBD2 (6 bases). The CDR3 consists of 15 residues. V was pared by 1 base and J by 8 bases, with 18 bases between. CDR1 is DFQATT and CDR2 is SNEGSKA in the germline V gene (reference sequence).